The clone carrying this T cell receptor (beta chain) was seen repeatedly, ten times or more. The CDR3 totals 13 residues. Germline V lookup: CDR1 SGHTA, CDR2 FQGNSA. Germline trimming cut 4 bases from V and 6 bases from J; bases unmatched to any gene: 5. This specimen belongs to a study of human T cells and chemical hapten exposure. Looking at the study overall: Diphenylcyclopropenone, dosed weekly to the scalp, was given to patients throughout the approximately 24-week study.

TCRdb used MiXCR to reprocess the RACE reads, holding one entry per CDR3 protein. The repertoire holds roughly 94,000 distinct CDR3 sequences, over 7.5% seen once, with 2% to 2.5% in the top ten. Time point reported: patch test 2, 6 weeks after DPC sensitization. The sample's treatment: therapeutic diphenylcyclopropenone sensitization with weekly scalp DPC. The receptor was derived from a woman in her thirties or forties with alopecia areata. Some clones in this sample may be carry-over from other donors' samples. The V call is TRBV7-2, the J call TRBJ2-7, with 8 nucleotides matching TRBD1. The source material was whole blood, sampled in connection with sensitization to the hapten diphenylcyclopropenone (DPC). CDR3 nucleotide sequence: TGTGCCAGCAGCTCCAGGACAGGGCGCGAGCAGTACTTC. It is translated as CASSSRTGREQYF.